Listed here is a single T cell receptor (beta chain). Antigen unknown. These data belong to a study of response to subunit inactivated influenza vaccine. CDR3 length equals 15 residues. Germline loops: CDR1 DFQATT, CDR2 SNEGSKA (reference sequence). V lost 6 bases to trimming and J lost 2 bases, with 20 bases between them. Study-level points and caveats: New T cells are recruited in small numbers by each seasonal influenza vaccination, according to the authors' suggestion.

TCRdb processed the RT-PCR reads anew with MiXCR; each CDR3 protein has one entry. The table lists 550,000 to 800,000 distinct CDR3 sequences, around 13% of them singletons, with 6.5% to 8.5% in the top ten. The starting material was PBMCs from blood, obtained less than 15 days before vaccination. This receptor was obtained from a man aged 50 to 60 who received an inactivated influenza vaccine. The chain employs TRBV20-1 and TRBJ2-7, with a weak D call TRBD2 (6 bases). The CDR3 DNA is TGCAGTGCCATTCAACTAGCCGACGTAACCTACGAGCAGTACTTC. The encoded protein is CSAIQLADVTYEQYF.